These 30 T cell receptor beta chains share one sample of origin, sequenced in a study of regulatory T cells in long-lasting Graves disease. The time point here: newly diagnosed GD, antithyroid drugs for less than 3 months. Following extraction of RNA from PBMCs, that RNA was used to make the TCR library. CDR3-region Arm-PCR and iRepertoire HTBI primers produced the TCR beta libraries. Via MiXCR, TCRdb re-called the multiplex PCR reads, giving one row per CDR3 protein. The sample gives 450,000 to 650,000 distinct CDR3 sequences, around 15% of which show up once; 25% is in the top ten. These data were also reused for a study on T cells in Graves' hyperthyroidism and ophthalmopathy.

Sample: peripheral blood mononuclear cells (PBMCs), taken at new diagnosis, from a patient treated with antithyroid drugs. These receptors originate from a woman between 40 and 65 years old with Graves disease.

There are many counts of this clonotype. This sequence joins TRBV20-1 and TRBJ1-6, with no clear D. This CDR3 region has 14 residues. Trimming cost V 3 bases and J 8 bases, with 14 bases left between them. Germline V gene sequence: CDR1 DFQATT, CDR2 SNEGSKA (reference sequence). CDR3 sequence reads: CSARRGRLDSPLHF. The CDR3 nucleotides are TGCAGTGCTAGGCGAGGCAGGCTGGATTCACCCCTCCACTTT.

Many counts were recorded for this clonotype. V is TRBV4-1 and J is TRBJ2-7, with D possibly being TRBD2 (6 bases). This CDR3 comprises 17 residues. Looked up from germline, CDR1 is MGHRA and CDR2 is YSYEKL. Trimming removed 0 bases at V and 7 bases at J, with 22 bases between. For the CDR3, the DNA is TGCGCCAGCAGCCAAGAGTGGTCCGGGAGTGGGGAGAGGGAGCAGTACTTC. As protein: CASSQEWSGSGEREQYF.

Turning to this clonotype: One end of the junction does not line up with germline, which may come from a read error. CDR3 region: CASNRDLNTEAFF. CDR3 nucleotide sequence: TGTGCCAGCAATCGGGATTTGAACACTGAAGCTTTCTTC. The gene calls are TRBV14 and TRBJ1-1; no definite D call. Germline CDR1 reads SGHDN; CDR2 reads FVKESK. The CDR3 totals 13 residues.

DNA for the CDR3: TGTGCCACCCGGGACTCGGGGTCTTCGTGGGAGACCCAGTACTTC. Protein product: CATRDSGSSWETQYF. This chain links TRBV19 with TRBJ2-5; TRBD2 might be the D (6 bases). The CDR3 runs 15 residues. Germline V gives CDR1 LNHDA, CDR2 SQIVND (reference sequence). V dropped 10 bases and J dropped 5 bases, with 23 bases sitting between them.

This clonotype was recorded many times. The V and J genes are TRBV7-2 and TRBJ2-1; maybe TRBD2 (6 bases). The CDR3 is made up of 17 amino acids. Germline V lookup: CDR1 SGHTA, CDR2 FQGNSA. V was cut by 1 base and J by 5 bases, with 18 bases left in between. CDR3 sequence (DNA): TGTGCCAGCAGCTTAGGGGGGGTTAACGGGGCCAACAATGAGCAGTTCTTC. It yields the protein CASSLGGVNGANNEQFF.

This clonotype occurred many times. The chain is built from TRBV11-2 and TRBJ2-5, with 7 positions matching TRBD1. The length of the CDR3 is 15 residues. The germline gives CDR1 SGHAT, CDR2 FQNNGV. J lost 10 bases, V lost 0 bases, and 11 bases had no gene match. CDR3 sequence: CASSLDRQGPEGQYF. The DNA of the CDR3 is TGTGCCAGCAGCTTAGACCGACAGGGCCCAGAGGGCCAGTACTTC. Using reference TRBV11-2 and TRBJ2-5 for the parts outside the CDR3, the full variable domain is EAGVAQSPRYKIIEKRQSVAFWCNPISGHATLYWYQQILGQGPKLLIQFQNNGVVDDSQLPKDRFSAERLKGVDSTLKIQPAKLEDSAVYLCASSLDRQGPEGQYFGPGTRLLVL.

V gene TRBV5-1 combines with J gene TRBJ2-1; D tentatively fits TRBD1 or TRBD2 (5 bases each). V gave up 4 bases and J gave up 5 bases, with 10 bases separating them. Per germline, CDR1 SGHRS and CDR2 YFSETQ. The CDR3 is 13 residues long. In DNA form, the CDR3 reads TGCGCCAGCAGCAACGGGGCCCACAATGAGCAGTTCTTC. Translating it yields CASSNGAHNEQFF.

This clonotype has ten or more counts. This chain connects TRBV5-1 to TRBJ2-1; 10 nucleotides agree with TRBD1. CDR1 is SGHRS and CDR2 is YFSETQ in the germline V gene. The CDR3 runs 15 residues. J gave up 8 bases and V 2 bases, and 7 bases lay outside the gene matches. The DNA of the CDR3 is TGCGCCAGCAGCTTTACGGGACAGGGGATACATGAGCAGTTCTTC. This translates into CASSFTGQGIHEQFF.

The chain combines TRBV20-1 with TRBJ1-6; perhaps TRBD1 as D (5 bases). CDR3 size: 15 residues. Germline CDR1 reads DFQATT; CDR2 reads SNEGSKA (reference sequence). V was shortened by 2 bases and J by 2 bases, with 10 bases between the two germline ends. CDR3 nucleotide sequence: TGCAGTGCTAGATCTGGGGGAACCTATAATTCACCCCTCCACTTT. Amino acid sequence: CSARSGGTYNSPLHF.

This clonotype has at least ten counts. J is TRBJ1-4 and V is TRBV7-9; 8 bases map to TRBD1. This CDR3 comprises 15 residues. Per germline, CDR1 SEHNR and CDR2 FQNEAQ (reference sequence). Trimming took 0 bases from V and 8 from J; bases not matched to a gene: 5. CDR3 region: CASSLAQGEVEKLFF. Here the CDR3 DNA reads TGTGCCAGCAGCTTAGCACAGGGGGAGGTCGAAAAACTGTTTTTT. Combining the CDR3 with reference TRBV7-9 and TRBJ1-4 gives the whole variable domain DTGVSQNPRHKITKRGQNVTFRCDPISEHNRLYWYRQTLGQGPEFLTYFQNEAQLEKSRLLSDRFSAERPKGSFSTLEIQRTEQGDSAMYLCASSLAQGEVEKLFFGSGTQLSVL.

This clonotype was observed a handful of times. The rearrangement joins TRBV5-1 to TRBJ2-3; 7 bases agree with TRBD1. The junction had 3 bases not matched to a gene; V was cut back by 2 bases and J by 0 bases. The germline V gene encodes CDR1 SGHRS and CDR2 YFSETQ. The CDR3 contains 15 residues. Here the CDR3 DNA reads TGCGCCAGCAGCTTCCAACAGGGGAGCACAGATACGCAGTATTTT. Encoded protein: CASSFQQGSTDTQYF.

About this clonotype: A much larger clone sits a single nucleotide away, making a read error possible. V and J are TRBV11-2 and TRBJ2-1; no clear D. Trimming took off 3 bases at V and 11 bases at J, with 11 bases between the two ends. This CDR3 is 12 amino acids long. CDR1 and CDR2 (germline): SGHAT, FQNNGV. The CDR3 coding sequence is TGTGCCAGCAGCTTTCCAAAGGATAAGCAGTTCTTC. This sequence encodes CASSFPKDKQFF.

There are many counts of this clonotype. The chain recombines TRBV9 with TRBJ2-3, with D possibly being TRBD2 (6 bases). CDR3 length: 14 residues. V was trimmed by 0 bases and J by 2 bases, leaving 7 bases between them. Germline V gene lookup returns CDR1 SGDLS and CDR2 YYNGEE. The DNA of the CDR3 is TGTGCCAGCAGCGTAGGGGGGGTCACAGATACGCAGTATTTT. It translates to CASSVGGVTDTQYF.

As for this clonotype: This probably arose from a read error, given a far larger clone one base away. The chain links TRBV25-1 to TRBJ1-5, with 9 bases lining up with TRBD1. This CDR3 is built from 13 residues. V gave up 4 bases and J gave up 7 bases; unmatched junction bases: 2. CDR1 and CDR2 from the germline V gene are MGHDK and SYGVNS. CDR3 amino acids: CASSVTGGQPQHF. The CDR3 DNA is TGTGCCAGCAGTGTTACAGGGGGCCAGCCCCAGCATTTT.

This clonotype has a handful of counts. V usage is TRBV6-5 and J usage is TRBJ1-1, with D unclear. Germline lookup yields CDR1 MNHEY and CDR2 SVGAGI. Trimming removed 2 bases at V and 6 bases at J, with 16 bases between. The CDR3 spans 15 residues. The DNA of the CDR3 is TGTGCCAGCAGTTACGGGGAGGGTTCGGCGGCTGAAGCTTTCTTT. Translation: CASSYGEGSAAEAFF.

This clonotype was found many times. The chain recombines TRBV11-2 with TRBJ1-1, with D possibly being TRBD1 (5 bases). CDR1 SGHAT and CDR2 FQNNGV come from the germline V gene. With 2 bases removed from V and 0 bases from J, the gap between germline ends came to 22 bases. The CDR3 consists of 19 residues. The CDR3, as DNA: TGTGCCAGCAGCTTACCGGCCCAGGGAGAGATCACACTGAACACTGAAGCTTTCTTT. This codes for CASSLPAQGEITLNTEAFF.

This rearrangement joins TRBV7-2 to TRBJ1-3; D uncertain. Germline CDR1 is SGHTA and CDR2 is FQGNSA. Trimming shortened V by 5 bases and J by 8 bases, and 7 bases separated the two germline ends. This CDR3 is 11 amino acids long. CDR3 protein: CASSQSDTIYF. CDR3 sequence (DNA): TGTGCCAGCAGCCAAAGCGACACCATATATTTT.

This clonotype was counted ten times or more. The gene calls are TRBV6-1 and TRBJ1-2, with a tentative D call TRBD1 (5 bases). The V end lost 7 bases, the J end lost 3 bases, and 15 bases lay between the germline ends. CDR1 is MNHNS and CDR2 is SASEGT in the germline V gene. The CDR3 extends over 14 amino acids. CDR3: CASTDLGTYYGYTF. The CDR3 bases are TGTGCCAGCACCGATCTCGGGACGTACTATGGCTACACCTTC.

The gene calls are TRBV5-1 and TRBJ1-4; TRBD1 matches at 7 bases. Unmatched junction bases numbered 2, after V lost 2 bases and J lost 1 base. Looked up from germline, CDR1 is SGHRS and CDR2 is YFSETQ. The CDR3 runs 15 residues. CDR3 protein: CASSFRQGTNEKLFF. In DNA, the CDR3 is TGCGCCAGCAGCTTTAGACAGGGAACTAATGAAAAACTGTTTTTT.

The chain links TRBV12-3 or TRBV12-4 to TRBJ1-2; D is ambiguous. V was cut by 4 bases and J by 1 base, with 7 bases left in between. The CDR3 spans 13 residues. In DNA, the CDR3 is TGTGCCAGCAGTTGGCAGGATAACTATGGCTACACCTTC. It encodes CASSWQDNYGYTF.

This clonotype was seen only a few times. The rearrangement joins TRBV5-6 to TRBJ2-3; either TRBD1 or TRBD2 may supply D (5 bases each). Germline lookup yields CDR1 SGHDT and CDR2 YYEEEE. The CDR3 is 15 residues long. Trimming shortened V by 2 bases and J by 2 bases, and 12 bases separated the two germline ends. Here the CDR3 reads CASSFEPGHTDTQYF. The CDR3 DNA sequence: TGTGCCAGCAGCTTCGAACCGGGGCACACAGATACGCAGTATTTT.

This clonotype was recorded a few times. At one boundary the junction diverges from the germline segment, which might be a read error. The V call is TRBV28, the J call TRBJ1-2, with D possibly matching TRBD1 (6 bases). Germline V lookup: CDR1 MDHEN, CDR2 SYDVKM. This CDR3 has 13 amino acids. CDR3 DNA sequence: TGTGCCGGCAGTTTAGGGGGGGCGGTGGGCTACACCTTC. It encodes CAGSLGGAVGYTF.

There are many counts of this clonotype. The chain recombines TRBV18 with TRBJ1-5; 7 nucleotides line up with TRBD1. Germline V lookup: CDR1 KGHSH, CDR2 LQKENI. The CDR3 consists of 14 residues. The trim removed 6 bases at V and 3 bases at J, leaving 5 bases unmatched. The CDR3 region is CASSPGTANQPQHF. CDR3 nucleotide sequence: TGTGCCAGCTCCCCCGGGACAGCCAATCAGCCCCAGCATTTT.

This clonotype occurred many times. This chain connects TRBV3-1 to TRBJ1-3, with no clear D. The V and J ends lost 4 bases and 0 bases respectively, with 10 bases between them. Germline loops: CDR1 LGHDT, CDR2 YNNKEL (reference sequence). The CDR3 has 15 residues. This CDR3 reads CASSPGVGSGNTIYF. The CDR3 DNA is TGTGCCAGCAGCCCTGGGGTCGGCTCTGGAAACACCATATATTTT.

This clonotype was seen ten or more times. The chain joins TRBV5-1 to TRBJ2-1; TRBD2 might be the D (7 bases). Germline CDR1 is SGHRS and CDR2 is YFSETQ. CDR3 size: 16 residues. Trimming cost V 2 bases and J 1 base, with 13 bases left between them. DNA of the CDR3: TGCGCCAGCAGCTTCACCGGGGGGCCGTCCTACAATGAGCAGTTCTTC. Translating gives CASSFTGGPSYNEQFF. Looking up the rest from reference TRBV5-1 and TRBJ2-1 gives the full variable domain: KAGVTQTPRYLIKTRGQQVTLSCSPISGHRSVSWYQQTPGQGLQFLFEYFSETQRNKGNFPGRFSGRQFSNSRSEMNVSTLELGDSALYLCASSFTGGPSYNEQFFGPGTRLTVL.

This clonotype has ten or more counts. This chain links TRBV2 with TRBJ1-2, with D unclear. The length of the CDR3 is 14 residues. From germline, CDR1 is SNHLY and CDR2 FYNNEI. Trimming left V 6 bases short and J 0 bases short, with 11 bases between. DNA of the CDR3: TGTGCCAGCAGCGTAGGACGGTCTAACTATGGCTACACCTTC. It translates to CASSVGRSNYGYTF. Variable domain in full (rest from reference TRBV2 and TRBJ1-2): EPEVTQTPSHQVTQMGQEVILRCVPISNHLYFYWYRQILGQKVEFLVSFYNNEISEKSEIFDDQFSVERPDGSNFTLKIRSTKLEDSAMYFCASSVGRSNYGYTFGSGTRLTVV.

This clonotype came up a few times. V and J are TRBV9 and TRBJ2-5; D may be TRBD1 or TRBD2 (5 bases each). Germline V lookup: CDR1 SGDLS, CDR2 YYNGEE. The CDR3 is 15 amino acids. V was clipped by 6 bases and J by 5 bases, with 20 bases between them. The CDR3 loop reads CASNPTGTPGETQYF. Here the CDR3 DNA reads TGTGCCAGCAACCCGACCGGGACCCCTGGGGAGACCCAGTACTTC.

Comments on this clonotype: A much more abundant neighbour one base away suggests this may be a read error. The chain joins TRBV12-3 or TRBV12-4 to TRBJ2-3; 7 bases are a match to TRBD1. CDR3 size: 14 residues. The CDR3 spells CASSHNKGGNEQLF. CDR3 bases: TGTGCCAGCAGTCATAACAAAGGGGGCAATGAGCAGTTATTC.

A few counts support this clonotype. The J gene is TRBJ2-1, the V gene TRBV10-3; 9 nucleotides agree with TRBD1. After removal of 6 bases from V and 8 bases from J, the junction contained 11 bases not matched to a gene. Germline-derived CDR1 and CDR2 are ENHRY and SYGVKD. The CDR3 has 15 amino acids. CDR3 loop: CAIRRGLTGGDEQFF. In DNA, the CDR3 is TGTGCCATCAGGCGCGGACTGACAGGGGGGGATGAGCAGTTCTTC.

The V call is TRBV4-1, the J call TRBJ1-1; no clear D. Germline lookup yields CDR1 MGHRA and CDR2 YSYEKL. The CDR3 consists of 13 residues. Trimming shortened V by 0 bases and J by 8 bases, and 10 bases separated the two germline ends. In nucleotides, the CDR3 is TGCGCCAGCAGCCAAGATCTAGACCGGGAAGCTTTCTTT. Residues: CASSQDLDREAFF.